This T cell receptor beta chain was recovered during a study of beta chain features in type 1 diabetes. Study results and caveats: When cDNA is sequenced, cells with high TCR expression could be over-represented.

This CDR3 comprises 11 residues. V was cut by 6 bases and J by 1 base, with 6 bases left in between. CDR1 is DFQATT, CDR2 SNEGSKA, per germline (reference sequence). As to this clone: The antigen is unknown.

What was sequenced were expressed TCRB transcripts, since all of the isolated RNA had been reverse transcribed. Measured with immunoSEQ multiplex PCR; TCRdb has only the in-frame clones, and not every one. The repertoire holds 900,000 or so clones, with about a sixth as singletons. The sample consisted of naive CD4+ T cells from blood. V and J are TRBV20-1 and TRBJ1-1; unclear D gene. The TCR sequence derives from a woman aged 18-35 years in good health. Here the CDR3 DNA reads TGCAGTGCAGAAGAGAACACTGAAGCTTTCTTT. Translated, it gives CSAEENTEAFF.